Below are 13 T cell receptor beta chains sequenced from a single sample in a study of PD-L1 blockade in urothelial cancer. Here immunoSEQ multiplex PCR was the method, and the copy in TCRdb shows in-frame clones only, minus some. The sample gives some 110,000 clones, 85% to 95% of which show up once; less than 5% is in the top ten. Described time point: peripheral blood 6 weeks after treatment start. The sample here was PBMCs, taken around atezolizumab (anti-PD-L1) treatment. The receptors were sampled from a man in his 60s with urothelial cancer.

The chain has TRBV5-1 and TRBJ1-1, with TRBD1 matching over 7 bases. The V segment lost 4 bases and the J segment 2 bases; nucleotides outside the gene matches: 5. Germline V gene sequence: CDR1 SGHRS, CDR2 YFSETQ. The CDR3 loop spans 14 amino acids. CDR3 sequence reads: CASSKTGTNTEAFF. In DNA, the CDR3 is TGCGCCAGCAGCAAGACAGGGACCAACACTGAAGCTTTCTTT.

The chain uses TRBV29-1 and TRBJ2-5; D unresolved. Germline CDR1 and CDR2: SQVTM and ANQGSEA. This CDR3 region has 15 residues. Trimming removed 3 bases at V and 2 bases at J, with 16 bases between. The CDR3 is CSVESPNSHQETQYF. CDR3 coding DNA: TGCAGCGTTGAGTCCCCTAACAGCCATCAAGAGACCCAGTACTTC.

This clone was counted a few times. The chain combines TRBV9 with TRBJ1-2, with a weak D call TRBD1 (5 bases). Trimming removed 0 bases from V and 4 bases from J, with 13 bases in between. Germline loops: CDR1 SGDLS, CDR2 YYNGEE. This CDR3 is built from 15 residues. The CDR3 loop is CASSVEAGPGYGYTF. CDR3 nucleotides: TGTGCCAGCAGCGTAGAGGCAGGGCCAGGCTATGGCTACACCTTC.

V usage is TRBV5-1 and J usage is TRBJ1-3; 7 bases match TRBD1. CDR1 and CDR2 from the germline V gene are SGHRS and YFSETQ. CDR3 length: 16 residues. V gave up 4 bases and J gave up 0 bases; unmatched junction bases: 7. Here the CDR3 DNA reads TGCGCCAGCAGCCTCCGGGACAGAGGCTCTGGAAACACCATATATTTT. Its protein is CASSLRDRGSGNTIYF.

As for this clone: At one boundary the junction diverges from the germline segment, which might be a read error. The V call is TRBV11-2, the J call TRBJ2-7; D is ambiguous. Germline V gene sequence: CDR1 SGHAT, CDR2 FQNNGV. The CDR3 length is 11 residues. The CDR3 DNA is TGTGCCAGCAGCTTAGTATCCGAGCTCCTCTTC. Amino acids: CASSLVSELLF.

J is TRBJ1-2 and V is TRBV20-1; TRBD1 is a possible D gene (5 bases). Germline CDR1 and CDR2: DFQATT and SNEGSKA (reference sequence). This CDR3 region has 10 residues. V dropped 8 bases and J dropped 6 bases, with 10 bases sitting between them. The CDR3 coding sequence is TGCAGTACTCGACAGCATGGCTACACCTTC. This codes for CSTRQHGYTF.

This clone was seen more than once but under ten times. V usage is TRBV2 and J usage is TRBJ1-6; 8 bases fit TRBD1. The CDR3 is 14 amino acids. V dropped 6 bases and J dropped 7; count of bases not matched to a gene: 5. Germline CDR1 SNHLY, CDR2 FYNNEI. This CDR3 is CASRNGQGNSPLHF. As DNA, the CDR3 is TGTGCCAGCAGGAATGGACAGGGAAATTCACCCCTCCACTTT. The whole variable domain, filled in from reference TRBV2 and TRBJ1-6, reads EPEVTQTPSHQVTQMGQEVILRCVPISNHLYFYWYRQILGQKVEFLVSFYNNEISEKSEIFDDQFSVERPDGSNFTLKIRSTKLEDSAMYFCASRNGQGNSPLHFGNGTRLTVT.

The chain is built from TRBV7-2 and TRBJ2-3; D not resolved. V lost 6 bases to trimming and J lost 3 bases, with 7 bases between them. The CDR3 sequence is 12 residues long. In germline, CDR1 is SGHTA, CDR2 FQGNSA. The CDR3 nucleotides are TGTGCCAGCAGGCGTATTACAGATACGCAGTATTTT. This translates into CASRRITDTQYF.

This clone was seen just once. CDR3 nucleotides: TGCGCCAGCAGCCGCCGGACTAGCGGGGGGTCGTACAATGAGCAGTTCTTC. Its translation is CASSRRTSGGSYNEQFF. The chain employs TRBV4-3 and TRBJ2-1; 14 nucleotides match TRBD2. This CDR3 has 17 residues. Trimming cost V 4 bases and J 4 bases; bases outside gene matches: 6. Germline V gives CDR1 LGHNA, CDR2 YSLEER.

V usage is TRBV6-1 and J usage is TRBJ2-3, with 9 bases matching TRBD1. Trimming cost V 8 bases and J 2 bases; bases outside gene matches: 5. This CDR3 has 14 amino acids. Germline V CDR1 and CDR2: MNHNS, SASEGT. This CDR3 reads CASRRDRDTDTQYF. CDR3 DNA: TGTGCCAGCCGTAGGGACAGGGACACAGATACGCAGTATTTT.

The chain combines TRBV7-2 with TRBJ2-1; 10 bases fit TRBD2. Looked up from germline, CDR1 is SGHTA and CDR2 is FQGNSA. V shed 3 bases and J 4 bases; nucleotides not matched to a gene: 6. The CDR3 is made up of 16 amino acids. CDR3 sequence reads: CASSLIAGGSYNEQFF. The CDR3 DNA is TGTGCCAGCAGCTTGATAGCGGGAGGATCTTACAATGAGCAGTTCTTC.

The V gene is TRBV2, the J gene TRBJ2-2; 9 bases agree with TRBD2. The CDR3 consists of 14 residues. J was trimmed by 3 bases and V by 11 bases; bases with no gene match: 7. The germline V gene encodes CDR1 SNHLY and CDR2 FYNNEI. The CDR3 sequence is CACNSGGHTGELFF. The CDR3 nucleotides are TGTGCCTGCAATAGCGGGGGTCACACCGGGGAGCTGTTTTTT.

Only one count was recorded for this clone. The rearrangement links TRBV28 to TRBJ2-7, with D possibly TRBD2 on 5 matching bases. Looked up from germline, CDR1 is MDHEN and CDR2 is SYDVKM. The CDR3 extends over 15 amino acids. Trimming took off 8 bases at V and 2 bases at J, with 19 bases between the two ends. The CDR3 here is CASSPAASRTYEQYF. The CDR3 DNA follows: TGTGCCAGCTCCCCGGCGGCTAGCCGAACCTACGAGCAGTACTTC. Based on the CDR3 plus reference TRBV28 and TRBJ2-7, the full variable domain is DVKVTQSSRYLVKRTGEKVFLECVQDMDHENMFWYRQDPGLGLRLIYFSYDVKMKEKGDIPEGYSVSREKKERFSLILESASTNQTSMYLCASSPAASRTYEQYFGPGTRLTVT.